This TCR beta chain was sequenced during a study of CD8+ T cells in alopecia areata. RNA extraction and reverse transcription yielded cDNA as sequencing template. The method was immunoSEQ multiplex PCR; TCRdb's version includes in-frame clones alone and lacks a portion of them. The profile covers some 220,000 clones, with around three fifths appearing a single time and 1.6% taken by the ten largest. V lost 7 bases and J lost 6, with 19 bases in between. The CDR3 totals 13 residues. Germline CDR1 reads SQVTM; CDR2 reads ANQGSEA. In the case of this clone: No antigen is known for it.

The study, taken as a whole, reports: Scalp clonality and expanded CD8+ clones among the top 100 fell significantly with tofacitinib. Under tofacitinib, numerous expanded lesional clonotypes remained detectable in scalp and blood.

The sample's treatment: oral pan-JAK inhibitor, 5-10 mg twice daily. Lesional scalp punch biopsies and peripheral blood were collected from alopecia areata patients. Sequenced here: CD4+ T cells sorted from blood, sampled at week 4, from a patient treated with tofacitinib. The chain uses TRBV29-1 and TRBJ2-7, with a possible D match to TRBD2 (5 bases). The sequence was obtained from a human donor with alopecia areata. The CDR3 DNA follows: TGCAGCGCCGCTCTACTAGTGGTTGGCGAGCAGTACTTC. Amino acids: CSAALLVVGEQYF.